Listed below are T cell receptor beta chains from one sample, sequenced in a study of cytomegalovirus exposure and HLA in healthy donors. Profiled with immunoSEQ multiplex PCR; TCRdb holds only in-frame clones, not every one. Its table records around 150,000 clones. The sequencing input was PBMCs. Receptors were obtained from a middle-aged man in good health and CMV-seronegative. Both conserved end residues are part of each CDR3. D genes are given only for firm matches.

d_gene	j_gene	v_gene	CDR3aa	CDR3nt
TRBD1	TRBJ2-1	TRBV29-1	CSVDNRGNEQFF	TGCAGCGTGGATAACAGGGGGAATGAGCAGTTCTTC
NA	TRBJ1-1	TRBV9	CASSGEPPRNTEAFF	TGTGCCAGCAGCGGGGAGCCGCCGCGGAACACTGAAGCTTTCTTT
NA	TRBJ2-6	TRBV6-5	CASSYSGGYGANVLTF	TGTGCCAGCAGTTACTCGGGGGGTTATGGGGCCAACGTCCTGACTTTC
NA	TRBJ2-7	TRBV7-2	CASSLGLQQGGKQYF	TGTGCCAGCAGCTTAGGCCTCCAGCAGGGCGGGAAGCAGTACTTC
NA	TRBJ1-4	TRBV19	CASSQIGEIYGNEKLFF	TGTGCCAGTAGTCAAATAGGGGAAATCTACGGAAATGAAAAACTGTTTTTT
TRBD1	TRBJ2-7	TRBV6-1	CASSETGARIYEQYF	TGTGCCAGCAGTGAAACAGGGGCGCGAATCTACGAGCAGTACTTC
TRBD2	TRBJ2-5	TRBV29-1	CSVASGGPKYF	TGCAGCGTCGCATCGGGGGGGCCCAAGTACTTC
TRBD1	TRBJ2-3	TRBV6-6	CASSTPGTGQDTQYF	TGTGCCAGCAGTACCCCCGGGACAGGGCAAGATACGCAGTATTTT
TRBD1	TRBJ1-3	TRBV18	CASSLDRARNTIYF	TGTGCCAGCTCACTGGACAGGGCCCGAAACACCATATATTTT
TRBD1	TRBJ2-7	TRBV7-2	CASSWREGQGSYEQYF	TGTGCCAGCAGCTGGCGCGAGGGACAGGGATCTTACGAGCAGTACTTC
NA	TRBJ1-2	TRBV29-1	CSVERPGGYTF	TGCAGCGTTGAAAGGCCCGGGGGCTACACCTTC
TRBD1	TRBJ1-1	TRBV19	CASRATGAPNTEAFF	TGTGCCAGTAGGGCGACAGGGGCTCCGAACACTGAAGCTTTCTTT
TRBD1	TRBJ1-4	TRBV9	CASSVAGGNEKLFF	TGTGCCAGCAGCGTAGCAGGGGGTAATGAAAAACTGTTTTTT
TRBD2	TRBJ2-2	TRBV2	CASSLHPGGVTGELFF	TGTGCCAGCAGTTTACACCCTGGGGGGGTCACCGGGGAGCTGTTTTTT
TRBD1	TRBJ1-1	TRBV11-2	CASSGDRGGTEAFF	TGTGCCAGCAGCGGGGACAGGGGAGGGACTGAAGCTTTCTTT
TRBD1	TRBJ1-2	TRBV6-5	CASSPDRSYGYTF	TGTGCCAGCAGCCCGGACAGGAGCTATGGCTACACCTTC
NA	TRBJ1-2	TRBV7-2	CASSLGQANYGYTF	TGTGCCAGCAGCTTAGGACAGGCGAACTATGGCTACACCTTC
TRBD1	TRBJ2-7	TRBV5-4	CASSLGRGPSYEQYF	TGTGCCAGCAGCTTGGGTAGGGGGCCTTCCTACGAGCAGTACTTC